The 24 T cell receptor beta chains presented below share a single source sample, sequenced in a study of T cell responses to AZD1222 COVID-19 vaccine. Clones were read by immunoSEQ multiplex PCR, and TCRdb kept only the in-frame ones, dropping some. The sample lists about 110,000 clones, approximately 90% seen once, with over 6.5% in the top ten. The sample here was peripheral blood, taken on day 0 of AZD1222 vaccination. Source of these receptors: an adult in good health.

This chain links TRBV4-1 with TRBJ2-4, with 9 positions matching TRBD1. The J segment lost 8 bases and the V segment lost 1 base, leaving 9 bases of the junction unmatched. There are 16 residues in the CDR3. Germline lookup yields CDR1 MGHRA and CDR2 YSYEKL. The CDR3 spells CASSQGAGTGLDIQYF. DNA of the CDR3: TGCGCCAGCAGCCAAGGGGCCGGGACAGGGCTGGACATTCAGTACTTC.

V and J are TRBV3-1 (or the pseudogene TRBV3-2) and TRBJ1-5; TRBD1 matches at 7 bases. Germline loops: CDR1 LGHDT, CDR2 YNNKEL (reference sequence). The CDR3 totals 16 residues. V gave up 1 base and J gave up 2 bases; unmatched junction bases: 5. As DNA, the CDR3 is TGTGCCAGCAGCCAAGGAACAGGGGTTGGCAATCAGCCCCAGCATTTT. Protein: CASSQGTGVGNQPQHF.

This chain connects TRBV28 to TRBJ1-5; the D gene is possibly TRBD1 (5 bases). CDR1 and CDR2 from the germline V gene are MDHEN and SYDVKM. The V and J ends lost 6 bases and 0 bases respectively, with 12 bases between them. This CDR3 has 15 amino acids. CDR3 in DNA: TGTGCCAGCAGCCGCCTGACAGCTAGCAATCAGCCCCAGCATTTT. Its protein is CASSRLTASNQPQHF.

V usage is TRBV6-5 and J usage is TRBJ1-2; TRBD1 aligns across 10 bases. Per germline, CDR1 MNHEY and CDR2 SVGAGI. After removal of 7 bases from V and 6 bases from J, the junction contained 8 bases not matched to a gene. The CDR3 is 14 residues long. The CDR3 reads CASTLTGGGDGYTF. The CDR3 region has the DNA TGTGCCAGCACCCTGACAGGGGGCGGAGATGGCTACACCTTC.

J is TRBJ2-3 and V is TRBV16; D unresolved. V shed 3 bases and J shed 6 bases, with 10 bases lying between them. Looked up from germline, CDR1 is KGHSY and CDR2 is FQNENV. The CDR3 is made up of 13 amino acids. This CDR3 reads CASSHQPGDTQYF. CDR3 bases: TGTGCCAGCAGCCACCAGCCCGGGGATACGCAGTATTTT.

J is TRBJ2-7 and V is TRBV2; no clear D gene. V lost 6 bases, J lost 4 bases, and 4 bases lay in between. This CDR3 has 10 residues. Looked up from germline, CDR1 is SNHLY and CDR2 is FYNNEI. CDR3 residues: CASRGYEQYF. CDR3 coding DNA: TGTGCCAGCAGAGGGTACGAGCAGTACTTC.

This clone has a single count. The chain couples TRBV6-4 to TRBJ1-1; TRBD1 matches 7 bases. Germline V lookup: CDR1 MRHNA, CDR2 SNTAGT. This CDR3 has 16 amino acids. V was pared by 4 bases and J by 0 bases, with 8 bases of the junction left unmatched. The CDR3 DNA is TGTGCCAGCAGTGTTACCACGGGACAGATGAACACTGAAGCTTTCTTT. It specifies CASSVTTGQMNTEAFF.

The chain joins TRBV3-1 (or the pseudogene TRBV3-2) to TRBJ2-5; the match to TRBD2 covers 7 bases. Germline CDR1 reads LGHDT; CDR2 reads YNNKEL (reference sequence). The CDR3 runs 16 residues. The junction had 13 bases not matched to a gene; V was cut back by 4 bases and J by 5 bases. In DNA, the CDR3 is TGTGCCAGCAGCCTTGACTGGGGCGTGGGGGGGGAGACCCAGTACTTC. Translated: CASSLDWGVGGETQYF.

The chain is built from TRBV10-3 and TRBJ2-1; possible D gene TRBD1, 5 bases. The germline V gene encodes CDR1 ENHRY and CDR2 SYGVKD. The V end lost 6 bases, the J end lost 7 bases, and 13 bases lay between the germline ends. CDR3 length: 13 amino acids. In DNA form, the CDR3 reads TGTGCCATCAGGGTAGCAGGGTGGAATGAGCAGTTCTTC. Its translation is CAIRVAGWNEQFF.

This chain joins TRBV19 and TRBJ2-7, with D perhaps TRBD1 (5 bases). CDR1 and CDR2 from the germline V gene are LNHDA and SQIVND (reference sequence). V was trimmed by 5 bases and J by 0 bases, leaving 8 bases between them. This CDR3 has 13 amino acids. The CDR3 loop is CASSQGASYEQYF. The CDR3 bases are TGTGCCAGTAGTCAGGGTGCCTCCTACGAGCAGTACTTC.

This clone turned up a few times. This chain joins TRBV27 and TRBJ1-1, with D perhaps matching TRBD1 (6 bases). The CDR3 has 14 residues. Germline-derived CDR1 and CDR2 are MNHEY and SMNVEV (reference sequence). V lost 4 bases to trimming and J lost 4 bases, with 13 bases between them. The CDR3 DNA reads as TGTGCCAGCAGTTACTACAGGGATGGCACTGAAGCTTTCTTT. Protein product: CASSYYRDGTEAFF.

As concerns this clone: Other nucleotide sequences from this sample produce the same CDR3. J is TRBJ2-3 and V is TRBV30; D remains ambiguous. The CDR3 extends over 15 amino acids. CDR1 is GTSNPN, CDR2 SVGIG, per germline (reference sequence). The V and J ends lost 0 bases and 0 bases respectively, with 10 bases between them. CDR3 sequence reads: CAWSVRAVSTDTQYF. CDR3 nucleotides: TGTGCCTGGAGTGTACGGGCGGTTAGCACAGATACGCAGTATTTT. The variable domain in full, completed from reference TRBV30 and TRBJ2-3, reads SQTIHQWPATLVQPVGSPLSLECTVEGTSNPNLYWYRQAAGRGLQLLFYSVGIGQISSEVPQNLSASRPQDRQFILSSKKLLLSDSGFYLCAWSVRAVSTDTQYFGPGTRLTVL.

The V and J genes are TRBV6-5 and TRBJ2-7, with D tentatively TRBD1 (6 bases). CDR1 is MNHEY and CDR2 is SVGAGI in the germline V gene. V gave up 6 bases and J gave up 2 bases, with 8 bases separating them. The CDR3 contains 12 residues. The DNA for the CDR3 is TGTGCCAGCAGGGGGGCACCCTACGAGCAGTACTTC. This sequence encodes CASRGAPYEQYF.

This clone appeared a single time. CDR3 amino acids: CASSPKGKGRYEQYF. The CDR3 nucleotides are TGTGCCAGCAGTCCGAAAGGAAAGGGTCGCTACGAGCAGTACTTC. V usage is TRBV28 and J usage is TRBJ2-7; no clear D. CDR1 and CDR2 from the germline V gene are MDHEN and SYDVKM. Deletions cut 5 bases from V and 3 bases from J, with 17 bases between. The CDR3 loop spans 15 amino acids.

The CDR3 reads CASSLSLGANEQFF. As DNA, the CDR3 is TGTGCCAGCAGTTTATCTCTGGGGGCGAATGAGCAGTTCTTC. The chain joins TRBV28 to TRBJ2-1; possible D gene TRBD1, 6 bases. Germline CDR1 is MDHEN and CDR2 is SYDVKM. The CDR3 sequence is 14 residues long. The ends were cut back, 1 base at V and 7 bases at J, with 11 bases in the middle.

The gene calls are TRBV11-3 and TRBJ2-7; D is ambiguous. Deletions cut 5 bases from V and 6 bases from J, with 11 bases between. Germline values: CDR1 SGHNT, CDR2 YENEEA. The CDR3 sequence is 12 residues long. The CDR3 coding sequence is TGTGCCAGCAGCCCCACCCCTCCCGAGCAGTACTTC. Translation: CASSPTPPEQYF.

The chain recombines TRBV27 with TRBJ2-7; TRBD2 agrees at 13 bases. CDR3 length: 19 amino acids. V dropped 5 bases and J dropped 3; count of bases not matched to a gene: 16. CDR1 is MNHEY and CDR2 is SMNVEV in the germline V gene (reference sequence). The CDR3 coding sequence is TGTGCCAGCAGTCCACCCCGGACTAGCGGGGGCCTTAAAAGCTACGAGCAGTACTTC. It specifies CASSPPRTSGGLKSYEQYF.

The CDR3 here is CASSIGTGYNSPLHF. CDR3 DNA: TGTGCCAGCAGCATTGGGACAGGGTACAATTCACCCCTCCACTTT. V and J are TRBV7-8 and TRBJ1-6; 9 bases map to TRBD1. The CDR3 is 15 amino acids. The V gene end was trimmed by 5 bases and the J gene end by 7 bases; junction bases not matched to a gene: 6. Germline V lookup: CDR1 SGHVS, CDR2 FQNEAQ.

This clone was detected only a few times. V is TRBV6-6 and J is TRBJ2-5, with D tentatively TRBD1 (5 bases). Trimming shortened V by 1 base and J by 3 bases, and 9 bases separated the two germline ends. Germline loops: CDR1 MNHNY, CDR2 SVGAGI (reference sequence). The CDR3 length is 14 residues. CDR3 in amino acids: CASSYWGGKETQYF. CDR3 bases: TGTGCCAGCAGTTACTGGGGCGGAAAAGAGACCCAGTACTTC.

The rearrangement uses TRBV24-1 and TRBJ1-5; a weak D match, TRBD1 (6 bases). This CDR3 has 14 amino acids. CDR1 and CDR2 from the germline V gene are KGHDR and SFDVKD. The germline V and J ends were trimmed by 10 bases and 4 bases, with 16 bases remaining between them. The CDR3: CATGLGGGNQPQHF. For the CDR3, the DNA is TGTGCCACGGGGTTGGGGGGCGGGAATCAGCCCCAGCATTTT.

CDR3 amino acids: CASSIDRGGLNGYTF. The CDR3 DNA is TGTGCCAGTAGTATAGATAGAGGGGGCTTGAATGGCTACACCTTC. The chain combines TRBV19 with TRBJ1-2; 7 bases align to TRBD1. Trimming took 0 bases from V and 6 from J; bases not matched to a gene: 7. The germline V gene encodes CDR1 LNHDA and CDR2 SQIVND (reference sequence). This CDR3 is built from 15 residues.

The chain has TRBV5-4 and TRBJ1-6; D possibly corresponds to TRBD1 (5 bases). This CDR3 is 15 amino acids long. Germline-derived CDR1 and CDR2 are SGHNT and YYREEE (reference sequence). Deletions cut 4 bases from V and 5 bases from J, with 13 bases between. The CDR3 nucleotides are TGTGCCAGCAGCCTCCCGGGGCGAAATAATTCACCCCTCCACTTT. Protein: CASSLPGRNNSPLHF.

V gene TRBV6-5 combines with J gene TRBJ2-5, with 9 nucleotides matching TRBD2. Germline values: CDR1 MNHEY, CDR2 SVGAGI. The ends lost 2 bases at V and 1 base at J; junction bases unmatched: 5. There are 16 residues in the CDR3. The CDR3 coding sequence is TGTGCCAGCAGTTACCTCAAGCGGGGGGCCCAAGAGACCCAGTACTTC. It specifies CASSYLKRGAQETQYF.

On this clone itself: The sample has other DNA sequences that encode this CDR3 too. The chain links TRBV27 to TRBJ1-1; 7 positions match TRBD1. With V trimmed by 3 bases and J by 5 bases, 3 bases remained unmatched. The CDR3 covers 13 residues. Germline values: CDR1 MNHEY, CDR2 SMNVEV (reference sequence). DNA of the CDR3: TGTGCCAGCAGTTTGACAGGGAGGACTGAAGCTTTCTTT. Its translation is CASSLTGRTEAFF.